This TCR beta chain was profiled in a study of blood T cell repertoires in COVID-19. Study-wide context: Sites in the United States, Italy and Spain provided acute and convalescent COVID-19 samples. T cells, B-cell-depleted T cells, or PBMCs provided the cDNA or gDNA that served as material.

In the original processing: Estimates of nucleated cell counts were drawn from the amplification of reference gene primers. Generated by immunoSEQ multiplex PCR, the TCRdb table keeps only in-frame clones and is missing some. D and trimming come from the DNA, and the V and J calls and clone size come from that table. The sample shows about 97,000 clones, 85% to 90% of them seen only once. This CDR3 has 17 amino acids. Germline CDR1 reads SGHRS; CDR2 reads YFSETQ. The ends lost 2 bases at V and 0 bases at J; junction bases unmatched: 5. Source material: peripheral blood. This sequence originates from a man aged 50 to 60 with COVID-19, enrolled during active disease. The V call is TRBV5-1, the J call TRBJ2-5; 12 nucleotides match TRBD2. Here the CDR3 reads CASSLGLAGQYQETQYF. DNA for the CDR3: TGCGCCAGCAGCTTAGGACTAGCGGGGCAGTACCAAGAGACCCAGTACTTC.